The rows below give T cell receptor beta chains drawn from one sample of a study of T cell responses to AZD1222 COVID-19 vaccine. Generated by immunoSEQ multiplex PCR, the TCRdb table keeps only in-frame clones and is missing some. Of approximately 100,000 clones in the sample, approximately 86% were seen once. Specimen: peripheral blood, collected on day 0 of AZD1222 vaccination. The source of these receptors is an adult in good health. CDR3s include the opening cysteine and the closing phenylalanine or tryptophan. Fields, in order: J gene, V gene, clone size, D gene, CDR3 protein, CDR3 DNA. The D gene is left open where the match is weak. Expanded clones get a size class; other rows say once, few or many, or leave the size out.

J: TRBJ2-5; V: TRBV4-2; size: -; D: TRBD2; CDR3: CASSQELAGSQETQYF; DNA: TGTGCCAGCAGCCAAGAGTTAGCGGGGTCCCAAGAGACCCAGTACTTC
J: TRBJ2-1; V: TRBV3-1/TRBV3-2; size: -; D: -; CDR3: CASSQDPEAGANEQFF; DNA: TGTGCCAGCAGCCAAGACCCGGAGGCAGGGGCAAATGAGCAGTTCTTC
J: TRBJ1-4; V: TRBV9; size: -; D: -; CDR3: CASSVEGRAYEKLFF; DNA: TGTGCCAGCAGCGTAGAGGGCAGGGCGTATGAAAAACTGTTTTTT
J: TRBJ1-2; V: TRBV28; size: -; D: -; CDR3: CASIGRGTANYGYTF; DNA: TGTGCCAGCATAGGAAGAGGGACGGCAAATTATGGCTACACCTTC
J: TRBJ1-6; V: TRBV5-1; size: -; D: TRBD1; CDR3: CASSLGGTGVSPLHF; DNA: TGCGCCAGCAGCTTGGGAGGGACAGGGGTTTCACCCCTCCACTTT
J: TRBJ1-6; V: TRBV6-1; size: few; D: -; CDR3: CASSESPSYNSPLHF; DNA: TGTGCCAGCAGTGAATCTCCCAGCTATAATTCACCCCTCCACTTT
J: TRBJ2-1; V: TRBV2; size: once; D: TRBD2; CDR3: CASSVGLAGDNEQFF; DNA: TGTGCCAGCAGTGTCGGGCTAGCGGGAGACAATGAGCAGTTCTTC
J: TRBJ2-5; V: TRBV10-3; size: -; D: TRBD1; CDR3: CAISETGGETQYF; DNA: TGTGCCATCAGTGAAACAGGGGGAGAGACCCAGTACTTC
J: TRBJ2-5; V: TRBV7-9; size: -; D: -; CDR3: CASSYKGPGTQYF; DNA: TGTGCCAGCAGTTACAAGGGCCCCGGGACCCAGTACTTC
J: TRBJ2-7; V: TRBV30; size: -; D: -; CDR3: CAWSVGDSGYEQYF; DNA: TGTGCCTGGAGTGTAGGGGATAGCGGCTACGAGCAGTACTTC
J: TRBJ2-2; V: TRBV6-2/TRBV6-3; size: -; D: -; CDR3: CASSNRAGELFF; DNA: TGTGCCAGCAGTAACAGGGCCGGGGAGCTGTTTTTT
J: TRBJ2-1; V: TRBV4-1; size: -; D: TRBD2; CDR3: CASSQAFGTSDEQFF; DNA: TGCGCCAGCAGCCAAGCGTTCGGGACTAGCGATGAGCAGTTCTTC
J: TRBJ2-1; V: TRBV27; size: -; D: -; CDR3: CASSSGGRYNEQFF; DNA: TGTGCCAGCAGTTCCGGGGGCCGGTACAATGAGCAGTTCTTC
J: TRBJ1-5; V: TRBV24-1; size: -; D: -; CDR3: CATSARRNQPQHF; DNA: TGTGCCACCAGTGCCAGACGCAATCAGCCCCAGCATTTT
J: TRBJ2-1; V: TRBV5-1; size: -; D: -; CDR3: CASRDTTSYNEQFF; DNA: TGCGCCAGTAGGGACACTACCTCCTACAATGAGCAGTTCTTC
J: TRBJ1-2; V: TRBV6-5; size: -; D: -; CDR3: CAISPRDNYGYTF; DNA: TGTGCCATATCTCCCCGGGACAACTATGGCTACACCTTC
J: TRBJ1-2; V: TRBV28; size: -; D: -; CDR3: CASSYDSNYGYTF; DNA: TGTGCCAGCAGTTACGACAGTAACTATGGCTACACCTTC
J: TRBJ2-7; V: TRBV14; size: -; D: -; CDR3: CASSQNRLGHYEQYF; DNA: TGTGCCAGCAGCCAGAACAGGTTAGGGCACTACGAGCAGTACTTC
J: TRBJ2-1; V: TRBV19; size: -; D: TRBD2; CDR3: CANPSGRRDEQFF; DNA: TGTGCCAACCCTAGCGGGAGGAGGGATGAGCAGTTCTTC
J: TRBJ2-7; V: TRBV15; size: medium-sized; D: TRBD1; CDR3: CATSELGRTGVAQYF; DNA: TGTGCCACCAGCGAATTAGGGCGGACAGGGGTCGCGCAGTACTTC
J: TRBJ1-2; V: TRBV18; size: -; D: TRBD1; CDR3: CASSPTGDSYGYTF; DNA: TGTGCCAGCTCACCGACAGGGGACTCCTATGGCTACACCTTC
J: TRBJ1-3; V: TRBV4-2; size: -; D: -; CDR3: CASSQLSQFDSGNTIYF; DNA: TGTGCCAGCAGCCAACTATCACAGTTTGACTCCGGAAACACCATATATTTT
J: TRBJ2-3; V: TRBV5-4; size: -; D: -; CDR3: CASSLEQDTQYF; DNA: TGTGCCAGCAGCTTGGAACAAGATACGCAGTATTTT
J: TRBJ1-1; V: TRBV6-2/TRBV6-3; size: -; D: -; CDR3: CASNPQGSTVWNTEAFF; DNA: TGTGCCAGCAACCCGCAGGGGTCAACGGTGTGGAACACTGAAGCTTTCTTT
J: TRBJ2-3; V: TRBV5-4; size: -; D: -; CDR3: CASSLGWEAPDTQYF; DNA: TGTGCCAGCAGCTTGGGGTGGGAAGCGCCAGATACGCAGTATTTT
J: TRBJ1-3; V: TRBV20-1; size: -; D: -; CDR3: CSASPPQSSGNTIYF; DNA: TGCAGTGCTAGTCCCCCGCAGAGTTCGGGAAACACCATATATTTT
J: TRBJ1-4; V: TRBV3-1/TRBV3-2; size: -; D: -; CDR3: CASSQVSFEKLFF; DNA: TGTGCCAGCAGCCAAGTCTCGTTTGAAAAACTGTTTTTT
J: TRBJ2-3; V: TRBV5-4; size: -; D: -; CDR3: CASSLIGGTDTQYF; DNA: TGTGCCAGCAGCTTGATCGGCGGCACAGATACGCAGTATTTT
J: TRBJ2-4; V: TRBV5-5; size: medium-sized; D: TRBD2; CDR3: CASSQTSGAKNIQYF; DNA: TGTGCCAGCAGCCAGACTAGCGGAGCCAAAAACATTCAGTACTTC
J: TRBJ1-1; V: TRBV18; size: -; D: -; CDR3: CASSPEVPPEMNTEAFF; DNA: TGTGCCAGCTCACCGGAGGTCCCCCCGGAGATGAACACTGAAGCTTTCTTT
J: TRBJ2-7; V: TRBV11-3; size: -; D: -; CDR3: CASASAVRTYEQYF; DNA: TGTGCCAGCGCGTCGGCGGTTCGCACCTACGAGCAGTACTTC
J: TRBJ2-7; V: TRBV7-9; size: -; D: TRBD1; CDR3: CASSFGQGQEQYF; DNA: TGTGCCAGCAGCTTCGGACAGGGCCAAGAGCAGTACTTC
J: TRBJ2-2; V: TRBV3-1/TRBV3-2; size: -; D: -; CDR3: CASSNEASGELFF; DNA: TGTGCCAGCAGCAATGAGGCCAGCGGGGAGCTGTTTTTT
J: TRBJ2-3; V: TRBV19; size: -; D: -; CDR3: CASRLQSTDTQYF; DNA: TGTGCCAGTAGGTTACAGAGCACAGATACGCAGTATTTT
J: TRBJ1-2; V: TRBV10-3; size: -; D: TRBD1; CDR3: CATQVDRGGYTF; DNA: TGTGCCACCCAAGTCGACAGGGGAGGCTACACCTTC
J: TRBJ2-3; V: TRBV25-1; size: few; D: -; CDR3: CASSEGLGADTQYF; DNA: TGTGCCAGCAGTGAGGGGTTGGGCGCAGATACGCAGTATTTT
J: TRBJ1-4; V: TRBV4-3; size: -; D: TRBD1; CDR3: CASSQERRQGLEKLFF; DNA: TGCGCCAGCAGCCAAGAACGCCGACAGGGGCTCGAAAAACTGTTTTTT
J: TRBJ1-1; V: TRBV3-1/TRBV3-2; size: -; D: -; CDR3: CATQDGGEAFF; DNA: TGTGCCACCCAGGACGGTGGTGAAGCTTTCTTT
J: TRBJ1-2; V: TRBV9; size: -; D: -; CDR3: CASSANSPGPKGYTF; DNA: TGTGCCAGCAGCGCCAATAGTCCAGGTCCAAAGGGCTACACCTTC
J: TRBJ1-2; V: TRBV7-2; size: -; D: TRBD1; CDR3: CASSPMTGLGGYTF; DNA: TGTGCCAGCAGCCCCATGACAGGGTTGGGTGGCTACACCTTC
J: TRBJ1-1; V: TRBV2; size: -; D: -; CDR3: CASQLGEDTEAFF; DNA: TGTGCCAGCCAGTTGGGGGAGGACACTGAAGCTTTCTTT
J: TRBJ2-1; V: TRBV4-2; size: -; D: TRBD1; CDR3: CASSYLQGIGPYNEQFF; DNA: TGTGCCAGCAGCTACCTACAGGGGATAGGGCCCTACAATGAGCAGTTCTTC
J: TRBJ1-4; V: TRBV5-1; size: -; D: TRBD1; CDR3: CASSFRGPGEKLFF; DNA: TGCGCCAGCAGCTTCAGGGGGCCGGGGGAAAAACTGTTTTTT
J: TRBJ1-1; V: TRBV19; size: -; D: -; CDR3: CASSKGGRGTGREDTEAFF; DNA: TGTGCCAGTTCTAAGGGGGGCAGAGGTACGGGTAGGGAGGACACTGAAGCTTTCTTT
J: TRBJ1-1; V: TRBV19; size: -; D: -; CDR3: CASSMGGHTEAFF; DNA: TGTGCCAGTAGTATGGGGGGGCACACTGAAGCTTTCTTT
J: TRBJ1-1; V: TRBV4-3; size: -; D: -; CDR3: CASSQGLVNTEAFF; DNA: TGCGCCAGCAGCCAAGGACTGGTGAACACTGAAGCTTTCTTT
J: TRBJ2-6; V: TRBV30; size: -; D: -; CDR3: CAWRRGRTLSGANVLTF; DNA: TGTGCCTGGCGCCGGGGCCGAACCCTCTCTGGGGCCAACGTCCTGACTTTC
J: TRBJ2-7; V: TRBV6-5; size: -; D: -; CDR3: CASSTPDEQYF; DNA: TGTGCCAGCAGCACCCCCGACGAGCAGTACTTC
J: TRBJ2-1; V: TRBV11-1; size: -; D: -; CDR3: CASSKAPAYNEQFF; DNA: TGTGCCAGCAGCAAGGCTCCGGCCTACAATGAGCAGTTCTTC
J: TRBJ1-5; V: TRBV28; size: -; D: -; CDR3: CASSLGGPFNQPQHF; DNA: TGTGCCAGCAGTTTGGGAGGGCCCTTCAATCAGCCCCAGCATTTT
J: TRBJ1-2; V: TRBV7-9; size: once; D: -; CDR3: CASSLANNYGYTF; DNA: TGTGCCAGCAGCTTAGCGAATAACTATGGCTACACCTTC
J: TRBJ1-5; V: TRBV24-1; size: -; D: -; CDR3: CATSEDQPQHF; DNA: TGTGCCACCAGTGAAGATCAGCCCCAGCATTTT
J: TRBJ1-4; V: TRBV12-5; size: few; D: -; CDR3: CASGLGLLGEANEKLFF; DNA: TGTGCTAGTGGTTTGGGATTACTAGGGGAGGCTAATGAAAAACTGTTTTTT
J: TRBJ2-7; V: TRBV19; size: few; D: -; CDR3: CASSTSGVSYEQYF; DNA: TGTGCCAGTAGTACCTCTGGGGTTTCCTACGAGCAGTACTTC
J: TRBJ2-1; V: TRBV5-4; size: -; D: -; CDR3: CASSLEGRGNEQFF; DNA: TGTGCCAGCAGCTTGGAGGGCCGAGGCAATGAGCAGTTCTTC
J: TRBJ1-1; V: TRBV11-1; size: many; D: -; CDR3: CASSLEPGRLNTEAFF; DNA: TGTGCCAGCAGCTTAGAACCAGGGCGATTGAACACTGAAGCTTTCTTT
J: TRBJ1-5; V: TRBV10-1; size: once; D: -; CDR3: CASSESLGQPQHF; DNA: TGCGCCAGCAGTGAGTCTCTGGGTCAGCCCCAGCATTTT
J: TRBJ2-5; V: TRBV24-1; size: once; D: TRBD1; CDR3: CATSAGTGLETQYF; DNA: TGTGCCACCTCCGCAGGGACAGGGTTGGAGACCCAGTACTTC